Sequencing of this T cell receptor (beta chain) was carried out in a study of shared clonotypes between healthy human individuals. Whole-study context: Three plates were used per donor for CD4 naive, three for CD4 memory, two for CD8 naive and one for CD8 memory. Overall study results and limits: The study generally estimated greater richness for naive than memory subsets.

On this clone itself: What it binds is not known.

A deep-level run was used for the assay. The protocol was immunoSEQ multiplex PCR, while the TCRdb copy is restricted to in-frame clones and leaves out a portion. The table lists about 2 million clones, around 95% of them singletons. The CDR3 covers 15 residues. Germline CDR1 reads LGHNA; CDR2 reads YSLEER. V was clipped by 4 bases and J by 3 bases; unmatched bases: 6. The sequence was obtained from a man aged 18 to 30 in good health. The sequenced sample consisted of naive CD4+ T cells sorted from blood. Subset here: CD45RA+ positively selected. This rearrangement joins TRBV4-3 to TRBJ2-7, with 10 bases aligning to TRBD2. The CDR3 reads CASSPESGGVYEQYF. In DNA form, the CDR3 reads TGCGCCAGCAGCCCAGAGAGCGGGGGGGTCTACGAGCAGTACTTC.